The clone carrying this T cell receptor beta chain was observed a handful of times. Its antigen is not known. This sample is part of a study of graft-versus-host responses after intestinal transplantation. Study at large: All recipients were given anti-thymocyte globulin induction, and tacrolimus and steroids were then administered for 3 to 4 years. Broader study findings: Graft-donor T cell macrochimerism in patients accompanied high graft-versus-host to host-versus-graft clonal ratios in allografts. HvG clone declines early post-transplant were associated with peak circulating GvH levels.

TCRdb's table, derived via immunoSEQ multiplex PCR, lists solely in-frame clones and lacks some. Here the sample spans tens of thousands of clones, more than 85% being singletons. With 8 bases removed from V and 1 base from J, the gap between germline ends came to 17 bases. Germline CDR1 and CDR2: MNHNS and SASEGT. This CDR3 has 15 amino acids. The receptor was isolated from a human donor who was the organ donor for an intestinal transplant. Specimen: unstimulated CD4+ T cells sorted from spleen or lymph node cells, collected before transplant. This chain uses TRBV6-1 with TRBJ2-5, with D possibly matching TRBD1 (7 bases). The CDR3 spells CASRRDSVIQETQYF. The CDR3 DNA follows: TGTGCCAGCCGGCGGGACAGCGTTATCCAAGAGACCCAGTACTTC.